This T cell receptor beta chain was recovered during a study of shared clonotypes between healthy human individuals (dated by TCRdb to about 2020). Regarding the research as a whole: A few men and two women, aged 18 to 49 years, made up the cohort. For each donor, CD4 naive and CD4 memory were each given three plates, CD8 naive was given two plates, and CD8 memory was given one plate. To estimate repertoire size and how much clonotype sharing occurs between individuals, the study deeply sequenced the blood TCR repertoires of five or six healthy adults. To increase sequencing depth and limit assay-specific biases, TCR repertoire library preparation and sequencing were carried out by different laboratories using diverse techniques. Per donor, leukapheresis produced somewhere between about 0.8 and 9.5 billion PBMCs.

Donors were healthy HIV-negative adults with no recently reported acute infections or vaccinations. All donors were Caucasian adults living in Nashville, Tennessee, USA. CD4+ T cells were enriched through magnetic negative selection, after which naive cells were positively selected on CD45RA and the remaining negative fraction served as the memory subset. After blood collection by leukapheresis, PBMCs were isolated using Ficoll-Histopaque density gradient centrifugation and then cryopreserved in the vapor phase of liquid nitrogen. Analytical flow cytometry was used to check the purity and quantity of every magnetically sorted T cell population. Each sorted fraction had its genomic DNA isolated and then quantified by UV absorbance on a Nanodrop 2000c. Broad study findings and their caveats: Based on pairwise subsampling, the degree of clonotype sharing among donors was expected to be affected by sequencing depth. Estimated clonotype richness was generally larger for naive than for memory subsets. Incomplete sequencing was indicated by rarefaction of sorted-subset datasets, despite the large sequencing depth. Sampling was limited to blood, and TCR repertoires in tissue likely differ from TCR repertoires in blood. Because the study included a small number of donors, the genetic and exposure-history diversity represented was limited. Clonotypes shared by all four sorted-subset donors showed higher generation probabilities than non-shared clonotypes. When several donors were compared, the shared fraction of clonotypes was around 4.6% for naive CD4, roughly 3.4% for naive CD8, more than 2% for memory CD4, and about 0.36% for memory CD8.

About this clone itself: No antigen is known for it. Base qualities are not at hand, and no much larger clone is one base apart.

TCR CDR3 regions were amplified from genomic DNA by multiplex PCR using the deep immunoSEQ assay. For each cell subset, the extracted genomic DNA was distributed evenly across all wells of several immunoSEQ 96-well plates, and each plate served as one replicate. Each replicate PCR for sorted subsets received around 200 ng genomic DNA, equal to around 32,000 T cell genomes. The purified libraries were quantified using a Qubit 3.0 fluorometer, sized with a Bioanalyzer 2100, and then quantified again using the KAPA Library Quantification kit. Every immunoSEQ 96-well plate was sequenced on a dedicated single-read 150-cycle Illumina NextSeq 550 flow cell. The authors' pipeline ran thus. Because the immunoSEQ output included only junctional sequences and no quality scores, the filtering could not be the same as the filtering used for full-length reads. To assign V/J genes and CDR3, sequences were annotated against IMGT germline references using PyIR, a Python wrapper for IgBLAST v1.9. Any read was removed if the V/J assignment was weak (E-value above 1e-6), the CDR3 was missing, or the read contained stop codons, out-of-frame junctions, or ambiguous translated residues. V3J clonotypes were defined by identical inferred V gene, J gene, and CDR3 amino acid sequence. To compute the percentage overlap between repertoires, the number of shared unique clonotypes was divided by the size of the smaller repertoire. Richness of each repertoire was evaluated using RTK rarefaction, the Chao1 estimator, and Recon v2.1 estimates of unobserved clonotypes. OLGA was used to compute generation probabilities for all TCRbeta clonotypes that the gDNA method yielded from a few donors. Imported from immuneACCESS, the table was reduced by TCRdb to in-frame sequences with V and J called. These copies leave out some clones; in studies compared against another copy, an unresolved V gene accounts for under half, and the cause of the remainder is not known. From that table come the V and J calls and clone size; the DNA was used to work out D and trimming. For this sample the table gives around 2.3 million clones, of which around 95% were detected only once. Together, the top ten hold roughly 0.13% of the sample.

Sequenced material: naive CD4+ T cells sorted from blood. In light of the paper, this sample's cell subset or site label describes: CD45RA+ positively selected. The clonotype comes from a young man in good health.

The nucleotides read TGTGCCAGCTCACCAAAGGGGCGCTATGAAGCTTTCTTT. It specifies CASSPKGRYEAFF. The V gene is TRBV18 and the J gene is TRBJ1-1, and TRBD1 may be the D gene, going by 5 matching bases. The CDR3 covers 13 residues, taking in both the cysteine and the phenylalanine. The DNA shown is the 39-base CDR3, in frame from base 1. At the junction V is shortened by 2 bases and J by 7 bases, with 11 bases in between. CDR1 and CDR2 were assigned from the germline V gene as KGHSH and LQKENI.